The clone carrying this T cell receptor (beta chain) was seen a handful of times. The sample comes from a study of control samples from healthy donors and cancer patients. Clones were sequenced by immunoSEQ multiplex PCR, and TCRdb holds only the in-frame ones, with some missing. Of around 84,000 clones listed, 90% to 95% were seen once; the top ten hold about 15%. Germline loops: CDR1 LNHDA, CDR2 SQIVND (reference sequence). Trimming cost V 3 bases and J 6 bases, with 11 bases left between them. The CDR3 is 13 amino acids. Material for sequencing was blood. The receptor was derived from a man aged 25 to 45 in good health. The chain employs TRBV19 and TRBJ1-1; D is unresolved. In nucleotides, the CDR3 is TGTGCCAGTAGTATCCAAAGGAGGGCTGAAGCTTTCTTT. This sequence encodes CASSIQRRAEAFF.